Included here is one T cell receptor (beta chain) sequence, with context. The CDR3 sequence is 14 residues long. Per germline, CDR1 SGHNT and CDR2 YENEEA. Trimming took off 5 bases at V and 0 bases at J, with 9 bases between the two ends. This entry comes from a study of blood T cell repertoires in COVID-19. Whole-study context: Italy, Spain and the United States were the sources of the convalescent and acute COVID-19 samples. The cDNA or gDNA used as material had been derived from T cells, B-cell-depleted T cells, or PBMCs.

Authors' processing steps: The authors estimated nucleated cell counts from reference gene primer amplification. The method was immunoSEQ multiplex PCR; TCRdb's version includes in-frame clones alone and lacks a portion of them. V and J calls and clone size are those listed in that table; D and trimming were worked out from the DNA. The data contain approximately 66,000 clones, roughly 91% of them singletons. This receptor was identified in a man between 60 and 70 years old with acute or convalescent COVID-19. The sample taken for sequencing was peripheral blood. V and J are TRBV11-3 and TRBJ2-3; no clear D. The CDR3 spells CASSVTSSTDTQYF. Here the CDR3 DNA reads TGTGCCAGCAGCGTGACATCTAGCACAGATACGCAGTATTTT.